The sequence of this T cell receptor beta chain was determined in a study of lymphopenia after photon versus proton radiotherapy. Assay used: immunoSEQ multiplex PCR; TCRdb lists only in-frame clones, some missing. The data hold around 70,000 clones, with roughly 90% observed a single time. A single count supports this clone. The source was peripheral blood, collected from a patient treated with photon-based radiotherapy. The receptor comes from a woman in her 70s with pancreatic cancer.

The DNA of the CDR3 is TGTGCCAGCAGCGTAGACAGCGAAGAGACCCAGTACTTC. Amino acid sequence: CASSVDSEETQYF. V and J are TRBV9 and TRBJ2-5; D not certain. CDR1 and CDR2 (germline): SGDLS, YYNGEE. CDR3 size: 13 residues. Trimming cost V 0 bases and J 3 bases, with 6 bases left between them. Together with reference TRBV9 and TRBJ2-5, the CDR3 gives the full variable domain: DSGVTQTPKHLITATGQRVTLRCSPRSGDLSVYWYQQSLDQGLQFLIQYYNGEERAKGNILERFSAQQFPDLHSELNLSSLELGDSALYFCASSVDSEETQYFGPGTRLLVL.